This T cell receptor beta chain comes out of a study of cytomegalovirus exposure and HLA in healthy donors. Primers for the PCR totalled 60 Vbeta and 13 Jbeta. Assay used: immunoSEQ multiplex PCR; TCRdb lists only in-frame clones, some missing. Of about 99,000 clones listed, around 79% were seen once; the top ten hold approximately 4%. The donors were healthy bone marrow donors. As regards this clone: Its antigen is as yet unknown.

This CDR3 spans 14 amino acids. CDR1 is GTSNPN and CDR2 is SVGIG in the germline V gene (reference sequence). V was pared by 1 base and J by 3 bases, with 10 bases between. Findings of the study overall: Presence/absence analyses assumed roughly uniform sequencing depth across donors. Productive status was seen about 90% or about 30% of the time for most TCR beta V segments in an earlier analysis.

The V and J genes are TRBV30 and TRBJ2-1, with a possible D match to TRBD2 (6 bases). This TCR was recovered from a man in his fifties in good health and CMV-seropositive. Input material: PBMCs. The CDR3 coding sequence is TGTGCCTGGAGTGAACGGGAGCGCTACAATGAGCAGTTCTTC. This sequence encodes CAWSERERYNEQFF.